Sequencing of this T cell receptor beta chain was carried out in a study of T cell repertoires in cytomegalovirus infection. Study in general: As its CMV epitopes, the study selected recently identified HLA-C-restricted and well-studied HLA-B-restricted targets. Shared public TCR beta signatures pointed to both CMV infection and a matching HLA type. Study-level points and caveats: The ex vivo response was dominated by HLA-C-restricted CMV-specific TCR beta clonotypes. The cumulative frequency of public TCR beta families distinguished individuals who carried CMV together with the relevant HLA.

The CDR3 loop spans 14 amino acids. Germline-derived CDR1 and CDR2 are SGHVS and FNYEAQ. V was trimmed by 1 base and J by 5 bases, leaving 10 bases between them. Each CDR3 protein is one row after TCRdb ran MiXCR on the reads. The table shows 75,000 to 100,000 distinct CDR3 sequences, with around 32% occurring only once. This clonotype was recorded a few times. What it binds is not known. Sequenced here: CD8+ T cells from cultured PBMCs, sampled from culture after CMV antigen stimulation. The chain has TRBV7-6 and TRBJ2-3; D may be TRBD1 (5 bases). The TCR originated in a human donor in good health (CMV status not recorded). Some clones in this sample may be carry-over from other donors' samples. This CDR3 is CASSLVQGGDTQYF. The CDR3 coding sequence is TGTGCCAGCAGCTTAGTCCAGGGTGGAGATACGCAGTATTTT. The full variable domain, completed using reference TRBV7-6 and TRBJ2-3, is GAGVSQSPRYKVTKRGQDVALRCDPISGHVSLYWYRQALGQGPEFLTYFNYEAQQDKSGLPNDRFSAERPEGSISTLTIQRTEQRDSAMYRCASSLVQGGDTQYFGPGTRLTVL.